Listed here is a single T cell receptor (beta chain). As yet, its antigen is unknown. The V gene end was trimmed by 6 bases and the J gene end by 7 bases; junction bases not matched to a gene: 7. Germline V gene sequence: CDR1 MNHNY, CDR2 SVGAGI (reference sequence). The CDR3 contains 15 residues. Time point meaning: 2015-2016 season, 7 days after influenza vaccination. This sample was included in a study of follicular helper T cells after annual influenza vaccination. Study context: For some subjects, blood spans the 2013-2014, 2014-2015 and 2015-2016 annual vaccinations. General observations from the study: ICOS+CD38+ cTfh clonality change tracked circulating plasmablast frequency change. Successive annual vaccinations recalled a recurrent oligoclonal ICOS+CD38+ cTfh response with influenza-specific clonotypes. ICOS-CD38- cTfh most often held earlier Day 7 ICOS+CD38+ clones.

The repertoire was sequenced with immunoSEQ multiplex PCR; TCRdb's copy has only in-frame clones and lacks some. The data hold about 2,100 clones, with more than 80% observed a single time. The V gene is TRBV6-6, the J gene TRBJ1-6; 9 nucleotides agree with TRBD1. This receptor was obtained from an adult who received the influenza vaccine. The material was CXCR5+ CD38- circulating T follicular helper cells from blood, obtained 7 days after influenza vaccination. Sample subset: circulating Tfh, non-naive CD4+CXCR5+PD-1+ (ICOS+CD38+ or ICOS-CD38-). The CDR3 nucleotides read TGTGCCAGCAGGATTGAGGACAGGGGAAATTCACCCCTCCACTTT. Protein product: CASRIEDRGNSPLHF.